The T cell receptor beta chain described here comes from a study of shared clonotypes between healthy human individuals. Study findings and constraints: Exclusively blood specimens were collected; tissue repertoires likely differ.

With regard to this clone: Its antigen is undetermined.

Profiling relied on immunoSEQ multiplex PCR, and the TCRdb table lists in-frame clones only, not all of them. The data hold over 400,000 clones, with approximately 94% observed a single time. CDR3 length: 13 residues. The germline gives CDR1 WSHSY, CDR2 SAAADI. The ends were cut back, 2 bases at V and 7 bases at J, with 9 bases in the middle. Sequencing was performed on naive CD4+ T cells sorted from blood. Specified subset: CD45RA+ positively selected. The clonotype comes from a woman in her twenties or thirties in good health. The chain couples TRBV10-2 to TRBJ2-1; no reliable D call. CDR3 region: CASSEQDGNEQFF. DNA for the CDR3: TGCGCCAGCAGTGAGCAGGATGGGAATGAGCAGTTCTTC.